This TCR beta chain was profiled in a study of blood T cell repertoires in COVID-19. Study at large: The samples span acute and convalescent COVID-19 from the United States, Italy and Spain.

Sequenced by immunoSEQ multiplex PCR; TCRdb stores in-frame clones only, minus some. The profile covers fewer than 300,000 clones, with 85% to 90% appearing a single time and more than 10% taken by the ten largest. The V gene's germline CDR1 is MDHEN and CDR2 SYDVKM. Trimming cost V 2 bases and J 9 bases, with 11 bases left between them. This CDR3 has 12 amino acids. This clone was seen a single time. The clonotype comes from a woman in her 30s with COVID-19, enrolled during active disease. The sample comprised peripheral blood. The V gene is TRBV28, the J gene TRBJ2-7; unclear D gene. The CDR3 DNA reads TGTGCCAGCAGTTTAGGAGCTACGGGGCAGTACTTC. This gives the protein CASSLGATGQYF.